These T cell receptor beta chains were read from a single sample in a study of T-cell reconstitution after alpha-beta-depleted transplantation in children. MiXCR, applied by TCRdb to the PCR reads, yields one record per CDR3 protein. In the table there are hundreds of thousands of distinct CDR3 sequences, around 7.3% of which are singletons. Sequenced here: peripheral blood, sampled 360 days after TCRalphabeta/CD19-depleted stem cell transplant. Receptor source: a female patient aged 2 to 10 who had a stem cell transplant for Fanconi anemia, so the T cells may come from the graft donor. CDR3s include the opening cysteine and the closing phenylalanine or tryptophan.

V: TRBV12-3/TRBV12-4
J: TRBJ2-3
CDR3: CASSLSGLVGGGTDTQYF

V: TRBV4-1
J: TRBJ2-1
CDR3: CASSQTETGYNNEQFF

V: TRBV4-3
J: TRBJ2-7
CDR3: CASSQDVAGPKEQYF

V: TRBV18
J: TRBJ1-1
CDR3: CASSQGQGRLYTEAFF

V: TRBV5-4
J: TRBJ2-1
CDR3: CASSLVSGRVAGKLGGMNNEQFF

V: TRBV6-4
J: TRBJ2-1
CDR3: CASIGLQGAVDSSGAKPDNEQFF

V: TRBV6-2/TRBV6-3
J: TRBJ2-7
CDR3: CASSGYQVSYEQYF

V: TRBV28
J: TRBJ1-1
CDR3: CASWSNTEAFF

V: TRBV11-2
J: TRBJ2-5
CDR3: CASSTGETQYF

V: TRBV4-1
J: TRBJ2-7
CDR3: CASSPGLAYSYEQYF

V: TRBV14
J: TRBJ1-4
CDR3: CASSQGFRGEKLFF

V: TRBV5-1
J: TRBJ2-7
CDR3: CASSLTGLAYEQYF

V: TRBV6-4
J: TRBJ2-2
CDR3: CASAAEVTGELFF

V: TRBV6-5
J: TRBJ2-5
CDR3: CASSYGAYSQETQYF

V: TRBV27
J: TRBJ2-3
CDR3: CASSLGVLAGGGDTQYF

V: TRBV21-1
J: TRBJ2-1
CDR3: CASSKRNFSKLPPLPSRF

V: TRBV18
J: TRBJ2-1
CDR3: CASSPKTSGGGREQFF

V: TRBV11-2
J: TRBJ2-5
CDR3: CASSLVLQGGYQETQYF

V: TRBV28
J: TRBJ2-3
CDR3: CAKPTGTDTQYF

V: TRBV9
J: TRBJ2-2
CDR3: CASSVVGTGELFF

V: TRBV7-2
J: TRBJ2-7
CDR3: CASSFGWNEGYEQYF

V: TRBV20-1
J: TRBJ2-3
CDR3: CSARDLGGVGDTQYF

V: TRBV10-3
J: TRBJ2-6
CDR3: CAISESSGANVLTF

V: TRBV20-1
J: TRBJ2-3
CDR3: CSAGRLAGGYTDTQYF

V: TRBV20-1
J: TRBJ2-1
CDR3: CSASQAVDYNEQFF

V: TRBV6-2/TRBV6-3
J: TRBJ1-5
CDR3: CASSYVEEGDQPQHF

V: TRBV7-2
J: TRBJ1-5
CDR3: CASSPEGVANQPQHF